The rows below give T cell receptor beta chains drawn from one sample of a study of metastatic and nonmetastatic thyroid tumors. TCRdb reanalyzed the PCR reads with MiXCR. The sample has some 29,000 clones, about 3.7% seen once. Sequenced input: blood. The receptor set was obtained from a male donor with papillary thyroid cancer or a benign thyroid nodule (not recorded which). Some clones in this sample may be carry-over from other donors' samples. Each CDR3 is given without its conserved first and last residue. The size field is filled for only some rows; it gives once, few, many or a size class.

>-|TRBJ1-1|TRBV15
AASRNTEPY
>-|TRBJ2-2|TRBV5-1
ASSLPGTGDTGELF
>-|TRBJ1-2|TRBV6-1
ASRRTGYYGYT
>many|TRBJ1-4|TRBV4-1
ASSQVVGGANEKLF
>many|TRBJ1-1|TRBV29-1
SVEVVRIYTEAF
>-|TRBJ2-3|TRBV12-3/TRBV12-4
ASSWTASTDTQY
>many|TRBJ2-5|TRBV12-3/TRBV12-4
ASSSGEETQY
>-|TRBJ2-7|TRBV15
ATSRDRGVEQY
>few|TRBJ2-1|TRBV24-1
ATSGGLAGGTYNEQF
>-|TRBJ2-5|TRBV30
VCGRVETQY